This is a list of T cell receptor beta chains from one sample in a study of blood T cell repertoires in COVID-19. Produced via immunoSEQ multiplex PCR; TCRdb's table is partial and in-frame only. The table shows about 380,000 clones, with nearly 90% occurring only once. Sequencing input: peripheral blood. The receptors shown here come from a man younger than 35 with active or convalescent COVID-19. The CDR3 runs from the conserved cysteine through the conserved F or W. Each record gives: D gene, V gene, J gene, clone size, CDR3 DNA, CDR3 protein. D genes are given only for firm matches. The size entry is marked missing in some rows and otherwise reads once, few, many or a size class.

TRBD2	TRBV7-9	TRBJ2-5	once	TGTGCCAGCAGCTCGACTAGCGGTTCGGAGACCCAGTACTTC	CASSSTSGSETQYF
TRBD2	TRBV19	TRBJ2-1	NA	TGTGCCAGTAGTCCCGGGACTAGCGGGAGGACAAGTTACAATGAGCAGTTCTTC	CASSPGTSGRTSYNEQFF
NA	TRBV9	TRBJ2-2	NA	TGTGCCAGCAGCGTAGGTGGCTTCCCCGCGAACACCGGGGAGCTGTTTTTT	CASSVGGFPANTGELFF
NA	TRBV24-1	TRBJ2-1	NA	TGTGCCACCAGTACCCAGGGTCCTGAGCAGTTCTTC	CATSTQGPEQFF
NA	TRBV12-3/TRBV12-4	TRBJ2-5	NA	TGTGCCAGCAGCCAAAGGCAGGGGTTCTCCCAGTACTTC	CASSQRQGFSQYF
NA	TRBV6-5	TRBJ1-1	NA	TGTGCCAGCAGCCAGGGTAACACTGAAGCTTTCTTT	CASSQGNTEAFF
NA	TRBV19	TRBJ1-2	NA	TGTGCCAGTACCACAGTCCCGGGACATCCGGGGCGGAACTATGGCTACACCTTC	CASTTVPGHPGRNYGYTF
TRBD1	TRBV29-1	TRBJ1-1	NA	TGCAGCGGGGACAGGGCCGGCGAGGCTGAAGCTTTCTTT	CSGDRAGEAEAFF
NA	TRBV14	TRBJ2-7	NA	TGTGCCAGCAGCCGCCGGGACTCAGTTTCGTGGGAGCAGTACTTC	CASSRRDSVSWEQYF
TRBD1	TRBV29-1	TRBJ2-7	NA	TGCAGCGTTGAGGGACAGGGTCGACACGAGCAGTACTTC	CSVEGQGRHEQYF
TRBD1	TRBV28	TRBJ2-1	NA	TGTGCCAGCAGGGGTTGGACAGGGACTTACAATGAGCAGTTCTTC	CASRGWTGTYNEQFF
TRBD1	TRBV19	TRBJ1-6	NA	TGTGCCAGTACCCTGACAGGGTATAATTCACCCCTCCACTTT	CASTLTGYNSPLHF
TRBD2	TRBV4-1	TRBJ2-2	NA	TGCGCCAGCAGCCGATTGACTAGCGGGAGGGCCCCCACCGGGGAGCTGTTTTTT	CASSRLTSGRAPTGELFF
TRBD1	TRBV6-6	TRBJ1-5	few	TGTGCCAGCAGTTACAGGGACAGGGGAGGGCAGCCCCAGCATTTT	CASSYRDRGGQPQHF
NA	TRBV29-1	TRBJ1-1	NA	TGCAGCGTGGCCGGAGCCCAAGGTGAAGCTTTCTTT	CSVAGAQGEAFF
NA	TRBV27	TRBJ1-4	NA	TGTGCCAGCGGCGGGGGGGCCCGGGAAAAACTGTTTTTT	CASGGGAREKLFF